The clone carrying this T cell receptor beta chain showed up many times. Time point in this sample: persistent/refractory GD, antithyroid drugs over 5 years with positive TRAb. From RNA extracted from PBMCs, the TCR library was made. Each patient gave around 10 milliliters of EDTA-anticoagulated peripheral blood. The data are from a study of regulatory T cells in long-lasting Graves disease. The CDR3 is 17 residues long. Trimming removed 4 bases from V and 11 bases from J; junction bases left unmatched: 19. Germline V lookup: CDR1 MNHEY, CDR2 SVGAGI. Combining iRepertoire HTBI primers with Arm-PCR of CDR3 regions, the authors built TCR beta libraries. TCRdb re-derived calls from the multiplex PCR reads in MiXCR, one entry per CDR3 protein. The data hold 360,000 or so distinct CDR3 sequences, with roughly 25% observed a single time.

This specimen was peripheral blood mononuclear cells (PBMCs), taken when the disease was refractory, from a patient treated with antithyroid drugs. The chain has TRBV6-5 and TRBJ1-5; TRBD1 matches 8 bases. This TCR came from a woman aged 40 to 50 with Graves disease. CDR3 DNA: TGTGCCAGCAGTTCCGGACAGGGCGGAACCCCCAGGTTGGCCCAGCATTTT. Translating it yields CASSSGQGGTPRLAQHF.